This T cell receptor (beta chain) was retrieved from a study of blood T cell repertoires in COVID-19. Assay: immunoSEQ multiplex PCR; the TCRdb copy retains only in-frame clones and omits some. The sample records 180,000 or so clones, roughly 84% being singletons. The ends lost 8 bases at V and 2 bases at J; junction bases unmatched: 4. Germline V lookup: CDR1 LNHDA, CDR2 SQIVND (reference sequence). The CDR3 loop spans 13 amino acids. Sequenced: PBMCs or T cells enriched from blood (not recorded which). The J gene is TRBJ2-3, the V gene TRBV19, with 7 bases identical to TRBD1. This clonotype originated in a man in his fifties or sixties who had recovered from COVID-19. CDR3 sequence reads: CASGDRSTDTQYF. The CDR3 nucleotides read TGTGCCAGTGGGGACAGATCCACAGATACGCAGTATTTT.